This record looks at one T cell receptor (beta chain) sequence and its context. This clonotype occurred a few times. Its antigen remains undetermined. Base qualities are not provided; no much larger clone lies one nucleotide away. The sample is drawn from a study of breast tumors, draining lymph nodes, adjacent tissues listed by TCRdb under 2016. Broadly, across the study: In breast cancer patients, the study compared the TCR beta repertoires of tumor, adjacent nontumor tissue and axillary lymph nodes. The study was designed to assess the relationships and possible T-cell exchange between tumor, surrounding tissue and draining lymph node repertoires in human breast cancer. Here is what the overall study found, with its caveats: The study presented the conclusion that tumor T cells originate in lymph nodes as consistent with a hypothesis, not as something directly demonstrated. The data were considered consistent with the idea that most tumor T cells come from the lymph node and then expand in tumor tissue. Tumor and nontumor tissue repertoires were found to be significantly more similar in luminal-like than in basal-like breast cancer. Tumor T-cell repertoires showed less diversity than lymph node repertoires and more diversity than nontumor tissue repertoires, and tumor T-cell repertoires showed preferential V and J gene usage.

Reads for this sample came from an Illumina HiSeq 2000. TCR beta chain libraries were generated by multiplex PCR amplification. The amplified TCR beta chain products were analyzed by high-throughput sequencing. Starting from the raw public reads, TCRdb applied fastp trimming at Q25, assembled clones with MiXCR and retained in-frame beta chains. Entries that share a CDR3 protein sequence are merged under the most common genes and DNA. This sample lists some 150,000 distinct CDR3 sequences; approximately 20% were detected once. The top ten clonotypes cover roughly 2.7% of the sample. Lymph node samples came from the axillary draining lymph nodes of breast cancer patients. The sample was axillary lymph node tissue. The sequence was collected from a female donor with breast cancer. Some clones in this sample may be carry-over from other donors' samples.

The CDR3 region: CASSYGGLSYNEQFF. The DNA is as follows: TGTGCCAGCAGTTATGGGGGACTATCCTACAATGAGCAGTTCTTC. Recombination joined TRBV6-2 or TRBV6-3 with TRBJ2-1; 7 junctional bases match TRBD2. From a lookup of the germline V gene, CDR1 and CDR2 are MNHEY and SVGEGT. The CDR3 spans 15 residues, from the cysteine through the phenylalanine. Solely the CDR3 DNA is kept, with 45 bases framed from the first base. From V the trimming removes 3 bases and from J it removes 1 base, while the gene matches leave 3 bases of the junction unaccounted for.